The present TCR beta chain was sequenced within a study of control samples from healthy donors and cancer patients. Assay: immunoSEQ multiplex PCR; the TCRdb copy retains only in-frame clones and omits some. The sample records 100,000 to 150,000 clones, over 75% being singletons. The CDR3 extends over 14 amino acids. In germline, CDR1 is SNHLY, CDR2 FYNNEI. Trimming cost V 4 bases and J 2 bases, with 9 bases left between them. Input material: blood. The source of this sequence is a young man in good health. This chain links TRBV2 with TRBJ2-1; maybe TRBD2 (5 bases). The CDR3 sequence is CASSAKRTYNEQFF. The CDR3 nucleotides are TGTGCCAGCAGTGCGAAGCGGACCTACAATGAGCAGTTCTTC.